This T cell receptor (beta chain) is from a study of blood T cell repertoires in COVID-19. Study background: The origin of the acute and convalescent COVID-19 samples was the United States, Italy and Spain. Nucleic acid was either cDNA or gDNA, and it came from T cells, B-cell-depleted T cells, or PBMCs.

The CDR3 sequence is 14 residues long. Germline V gives CDR1 SGHRS, CDR2 YFSETQ. V was trimmed by 0 bases and J by 5 bases, leaving 12 bases between them. Per the original methods: By means of reference gene primer amplification, nucleated cell counts were estimated. Produced via immunoSEQ multiplex PCR; TCRdb's table is partial and in-frame only. D and trimming come from the DNA, and the V and J calls and clone size come from that table. The data hold more than 95,000 clones, with over 65% observed a single time. This sequence joins TRBV5-1 and TRBJ2-7; a weak D match, TRBD2 (5 bases). The sequencing input was peripheral blood. The origin of this receptor is a man aged 25-45 years with acute or convalescent COVID-19. The CDR3 region has the DNA TGCGCCAGCAGCTTGGTCATTCGGGGTAACGAGCAGTACTTC. It codes for CASSLVIRGNEQYF.